This T cell receptor (beta chain) comes out of a study of blood T cells in healthy people across ages. CDR1 and CDR2 (germline): MNHNY, SVGAGI (reference sequence). This CDR3 contains 13 residues. Together with a sample-barcoded 5' primer, a J-beta primer mix was included in a second PCR lasting about 6 to 11 cycles. With 12 random nucleotides, a template-switch adaptor tagged each individual cDNA molecule. TCRdb re-derived calls from the 5' RACE reads in MiXCR, one entry per CDR3 protein. This sample has about 1.8 million distinct CDR3 sequences, with approximately 50% found just once. Study-wide results and caveats: Researchers report that TCR beta diversity correlated strongly with naive T cell percentage.

Notes on this clonotype: Its target is unknown.

The source of this sequence is a woman in her thirties or forties in good health. The sequencing sample was made of blood. The rearrangement uses TRBV6-6 and TRBJ2-5, with no clear D. The DNA matches TRBJ2-7 better at its end, which makes the J call doubtful. CDR3 loop: CASRQTALPEQYF. The CDR3 DNA reads TGTGCCAGCAGACAAACAGCTTTGCCCGAGCAGTACTTC.